The T cell receptor beta chain described here comes from a study of OX40 agonist ivuxolimab in advanced cancers. On the study more broadly: An anti-OX40 (CD134) antibody with agonistic activity, ivuxolimab, was administered to patients. Study-wide results and caveats: Within 6 weeks, CD4+ and CD8+ blood T cells expanded clonally at 0.1 to 3.0 mg/kg. CD4+ T cells averaged fewer expanded clones than CD8+ T cells.

Profiled with immunoSEQ multiplex PCR; TCRdb holds only in-frame clones, not every one. The table lists tens of thousands of clones, roughly nine tenths of them singletons. Blood was sampled at baseline, cycle 4 day 1, and cycle 7 day 1. CDR3 length: 13 amino acids. Germline V CDR1 and CDR2: SGHDT, YYEEEE. V shed 5 bases and J shed 5 bases, with 13 bases lying between them. Points on this clone: Antigen specificity is unknown.

The source is an adult with an advanced solid tumor such as melanoma, head and neck, liver or kidney cancer. Sequencing used CD4+ or CD8+ T cells sorted from blood, obtained in a trial of the OX40 agonist ivuxolimab. The gene calls are TRBV5-6 and TRBJ1-2; no firm D call. CDR3 sequence reads: CASRRDTDYGYTF. In DNA form, the CDR3 reads TGTGCCAGCAGGCGTGACACGGATTATGGCTACACCTTC.